These 22 T cell receptor beta chains came from one sample sequenced in a study of blood T cell repertoires in COVID-19. Produced via immunoSEQ multiplex PCR; TCRdb's table is partial and in-frame only. The table lists more than 250,000 clones, about nine tenths of them singletons. The sample taken for sequencing was PBMCs or T cells enriched from blood (not recorded which). Source of these receptors: a young woman who had recovered from COVID-19.

The genes are TRBV5-6 and TRBJ1-3; 12 positions match TRBD1. The CDR3 contains 15 residues. The trim removed 3 bases at V and 7 bases at J, leaving 5 bases unmatched. Germline V lookup: CDR1 SGHDT, CDR2 YYEEEE. Here the CDR3 DNA reads TGTGCCAGCAGCTATGGGACAGGGGGCCCGAACACCATATATTTT. Its protein is CASSYGTGGPNTIYF.

DNA of the CDR3: TGTGCCAGCAGCCAAGAGACAGGGGGGCAAGAGACCCAGTACTTC. As protein: CASSQETGGQETQYF. V is TRBV14 and J is TRBJ2-5, with 9 nucleotides matching TRBD1. The junction had 1 base not matched to a gene; V was cut back by 0 bases and J by 2 bases. CDR3 length equals 15 residues. Looked up from germline, CDR1 is SGHDN and CDR2 is FVKESK.

The rearrangement joins TRBV10-3 to TRBJ1-1, with no clear D. This CDR3 is built from 12 residues. Germline V gives CDR1 ENHRY, CDR2 SYGVKD. Trimming shortened V by 3 bases and J by 11 bases, and 13 bases separated the two germline ends. The CDR3 protein is CAISDDSSSAFF. Written as DNA, the CDR3 is TGTGCCATCAGTGACGATTCGAGTTCTGCTTTCTTT.

The chain recombines TRBV10-3 with TRBJ2-7; 9 nucleotides align to TRBD1. The CDR3 has 14 amino acids. Germline trimming cut 8 bases from V and 7 bases from J; bases unmatched to any gene: 12. CDR1 is ENHRY, CDR2 SYGVKD, per germline. The CDR3 loop is CAIGPGQGLQEQYF. The CDR3 region has the DNA TGTGCCATCGGACCGGGACAGGGTCTTCAAGAGCAGTACTTC.

The V and J genes are TRBV5-1 and TRBJ2-1; the match to TRBD1 covers 9 bases. CDR1 and CDR2 from the germline V gene are SGHRS and YFSETQ. V lost 2 bases, J lost 3 bases, and 3 bases stayed unmatched. CDR3 length: 15 residues. CDR3 sequence (DNA): TGCGCCAGCAGCTTTGGGGACAGGGACTACAATGAGCAGTTCTTC. It is translated as CASSFGDRDYNEQFF. Drawing the rest from reference TRBV5-1 and TRBJ2-1, the complete variable domain is KAGVTQTPRYLIKTRGQQVTLSCSPISGHRSVSWYQQTPGQGLQFLFEYFSETQRNKGNFPGRFSGRQFSNSRSEMNVSTLELGDSALYLCASSFGDRDYNEQFFGPGTRLTVL.

This chain connects TRBV15 to TRBJ1-2, with D unclear. The V end was cut by 0 bases, the J end by 4 bases, with 18 bases between. Germline assignment: CDR1 LNHNV and CDR2 YYDKDF (reference sequence). The CDR3 has 17 residues. CDR3 protein: CATSRDRGAETTYGYTF. CDR3 nucleotides: TGTGCCACCAGCAGAGACCGCGGCGCGGAGACCACCTATGGCTACACCTTC. The complete variable domain, with remaining parts taken from reference TRBV15 and TRBJ1-2, reads DAMVIQNPRYQVTQFGKPVTLSCSQTLNHNVMYWYQQKSSQAPKLLFHYYDKDFNNEADTPDNFQSRRPNTSFCFLDIRSPGLGDTAMYLCATSRDRGAETTYGYTFGSGTRLTVV.

This chain uses TRBV27 with TRBJ2-1; 9 bases fit TRBD2. Germline assignment: CDR1 MNHEY and CDR2 SMNVEV (reference sequence). The CDR3 is 17 amino acids. V gave up 2 bases and J gave up 7 bases; unmatched junction bases: 12. The DNA for the CDR3 is TGTGCCAGCAGTTTAGCCGGGGGCGGGAGGGCCGCTAATGAGCAGTTCTTC. Residues: CASSLAGGGRAANEQFF.

The rearrangement joins TRBV3-1 (or the pseudogene TRBV3-2) to TRBJ1-4; no clear D. The germline CDR1 and CDR2 sequences are LGHDT and YNNKEL (reference sequence). V was trimmed by 1 base and J by 8 bases, leaving 8 bases between them. This CDR3 spans 13 amino acids. CDR3 loop: CASSQGIGEKLFF. The DNA of the CDR3 is TGTGCCAGCAGCCAAGGTATCGGGGAAAAACTGTTTTTT.

The chain is built from TRBV7-9 and TRBJ2-5, with TRBD1 as a possible D gene (6 bases). Germline CDR1 reads SEHNR; CDR2 reads FQNEAQ (reference sequence). This CDR3 has 15 residues. V was trimmed by 1 base and J by 1 base, leaving 10 bases between them. The CDR3 region has the DNA TGTGCCAGCAGCTTAGGGGGACACGGCCAAGAGACCCAGTACTTC. Protein: CASSLGGHGQETQYF.

V is TRBV2 and J is TRBJ1-1; maybe TRBD1 (5 bases). The germline V gene encodes CDR1 SNHLY and CDR2 FYNNEI. The V end lost 5 bases, the J end lost 5 bases, and 12 bases lay between the germline ends. The CDR3 is 13 amino acids. CDR3 region: CASSFGAATEAFF. In DNA, the CDR3 is TGTGCCAGCAGTTTTGGGGCCGCAACTGAAGCTTTCTTT.

V and J are TRBV7-9 and TRBJ2-1, with 12 nucleotides matching TRBD2. In germline, CDR1 is SEHNR, CDR2 FQNEAQ (reference sequence). The CDR3 covers 15 residues. V lost 5 bases, J lost 6 bases, and 5 bases stayed unmatched. The CDR3 region has the DNA TGTGCCAGCAGCCCACTAGCGGGGGGCGGCAATGAGCAGTTCTTC. It encodes CASSPLAGGGNEQFF.

The chain carries TRBV2 and TRBJ2-5, with TRBD2 matching 9 bases. Germline V lookup: CDR1 SNHLY, CDR2 FYNNEI. The CDR3 is made up of 15 amino acids. V lost 6 bases, J lost 5 bases, and 10 bases stayed unmatched. CDR3 nucleotide sequence: TGTGCCAGCAGCGAGCGGAGCGGGGGGTTGGAGACCCAGTACTTC. Its translation: CASSERSGGLETQYF.

The rearrangement joins TRBV30 to TRBJ2-5; 7 nucleotides line up with TRBD1. The germline gives CDR1 GTSNPN, CDR2 SVGIG (reference sequence). CDR3 size: 12 residues. With 0 bases clipped from V and 5 bases from J, the junction kept 0 bases outside the gene matches. CDR3 loop: CAWSVQGETQYF. In DNA, the CDR3 is TGTGCCTGGAGTGTACAGGGGGAGACCCAGTACTTC.

CDR3 region: CASSLVPDSPLHF. The CDR3 nucleotides read TGTGCCAGCAGTTTGGTACCGGATTCACCCCTCCACTTT. J is TRBJ1-6 and V is TRBV12-3 or TRBV12-4; D gene unclear. This CDR3 region has 13 residues. Deletions cut 3 bases from V and 8 bases from J, with 8 bases between.

In its sample, this clone was seen once. The chain is built from TRBV3-1 (or the pseudogene TRBV3-2) and TRBJ1-2; 12 bases are shared with TRBD1. After removal of 6 bases from V and 3 bases from J, the junction contained 2 bases not matched to a gene. This CDR3 comprises 14 residues. Germline CDR1 and CDR2: LGHDT and YNNKEL (reference sequence). Written as DNA, the CDR3 is TGTGCCAGCAGGGGACAGGGGGCTCACTATGGCTACACCTTC. Translation: CASRGQGAHYGYTF.

This chain uses TRBV18 with TRBJ2-1, with a weak D call TRBD2 (5 bases). Germline V CDR1 and CDR2: KGHSH, LQKENI. The CDR3 sequence is 12 residues long. Trimming cost V 2 bases and J 8 bases, with 7 bases left between them. Written as DNA, the CDR3 is TGTGCCAGCTCACCAGCCGGGGATGAGCAGTTCTTC. The encoded protein is CASSPAGDEQFF.

Concerning this clone itself: One end of the junction fails to match germline, which may point to a read error. The genes are TRBV5-4 and TRBJ2-7; 7 bases line up with TRBD2. The V gene's germline CDR1 is SGHNT and CDR2 YYREEE (reference sequence). The CDR3 has 9 amino acids. CDR3 in amino acids: CGGMDEQYF. The CDR3 DNA reads as TGCGGGGGGATGGACGAGCAGTACTTC.

The V call is TRBV3-1 (or the pseudogene TRBV3-2), the J call TRBJ2-3; 7 positions match TRBD1. The CDR3 loop spans 14 amino acids. With V trimmed by 1 base and J by 4 bases, 2 bases remained unmatched. Germline loops: CDR1 LGHDT, CDR2 YNNKEL (reference sequence). This chain's CDR3 is CASSQGQGADTQYF. The CDR3 DNA reads TGTGCCAGCAGCCAAGGACAGGGAGCAGATACGCAGTATTTT.

Only a few counts were recorded for this clone. This chain joins TRBV4-1 and TRBJ1-1; D call uncertain. CDR3 length: 14 amino acids. Trimming removed 1 base at V and 8 bases at J, with 14 bases between. CDR1 is MGHRA, CDR2 YSYEKL, per germline. CDR3 residues: CASSQVIMRFEAFF. CDR3 DNA sequence: TGCGCCAGCAGCCAAGTAATTATGCGTTTCGAAGCTTTCTTT.

The V call is TRBV5-4, the J call TRBJ2-5, with 11 bases matching TRBD2. Germline-derived CDR1 and CDR2 are SGHNT and YYREEE (reference sequence). This CDR3 has 17 residues. V gave up 3 bases and J gave up 4 bases; unmatched junction bases: 11. The CDR3: CASSSTWTSGLGETQYF. The DNA of the CDR3 is TGTGCCAGCAGCTCTACTTGGACTAGCGGGCTGGGAGAGACCCAGTACTTC.

As regards this clone: The same CDR3 also results from other DNA sequences found in this sample. This rearrangement joins TRBV5-1 to TRBJ2-7; TRBD1 might be the D (6 bases). Germline V gene sequence: CDR1 SGHRS, CDR2 YFSETQ. V was shortened by 0 bases and J by 3 bases, with 7 bases between the two germline ends. The CDR3 covers 13 residues. CDR3 region: CASSLDRVYEQYF. DNA of the CDR3: TGCGCCAGCAGCTTGGACAGGGTCTACGAGCAGTACTTC.

The V and J genes are TRBV3-1 (or the pseudogene TRBV3-2) and TRBJ2-1; D gene ambiguous. The length of the CDR3 is 14 residues. Germline loops: CDR1 LGHDT, CDR2 YNNKEL (reference sequence). Trimming took 7 bases from V and 3 from J, leaving 13 bases between them. This chain's CDR3 is CASNLTYDYNEQFF. CDR3 bases: TGTGCCAGCAACCTCACCTATGACTACAATGAGCAGTTCTTC.